These T cell receptor beta chains were read from a single sample in a study of OX40 agonist ivuxolimab in advanced cancers. Assay: immunoSEQ multiplex PCR; the TCRdb copy retains only in-frame clones and omits some. The data hold roughly 89,000 clones, with about 81% observed a single time. Sample: CD4+ or CD8+ T cells sorted from blood, taken in a trial of the OX40 agonist ivuxolimab. The source of these receptors is an adult with an advanced solid tumor such as melanoma, head and neck, liver or kidney cancer. Both conserved end residues are part of each CDR3. The order of the fields is CDR3 DNA, CDR3 protein, V gene, clone size, D gene, J gene. A D gene is named only where the DNA matches it firmly. The size field is filled for only some rows; it gives once, few, many or a size class.

TGTGCCAGCAGCACAGGGGGTAGCCGGACAGATACGCAGTATTTT CASSTGGSRTDTQYF TRBV4-2 . TRBD1 TRBJ2-3
TGTGCCAGCAACCCGGACAGGAACCGAGAGACCCAGTACTTC CASNPDRNRETQYF TRBV28 . TRBD1 TRBJ2-5
TGCGCCAGCAGCTTGAGGGGGGACACTGAAGCTTTCTTT CASSLRGDTEAFF TRBV5-1 . . TRBJ1-1
TGTGCCAGCAGTGATATGGGAGGCGAAAAACTGTTTTTT CASSDMGGEKLFF TRBV6-4 . . TRBJ1-4
TGTGCCAGCAGTTTTCAATCCCAGAAGTCCAGATCGGGCTACACCTTC CASSFQSQKSRSGYTF TRBV28 once . TRBJ1-2
TGTGCCAGCCTACCGGGACAGGGGGCGCCTGGGGCCAACGTCCTGACTTTC CASLPGQGAPGANVLTF TRBV10-3 . TRBD1 TRBJ2-6
TGTGCTAGCAGCTTGGGGCGGGGGGGACAAGAGACCCAGTACTTC CASSLGRGGQETQYF TRBV7-7 once TRBD2 TRBJ2-5
TGTGCCAGCAGTGATGCTAGCGGGTTCATGGAGACCCAGTACTTC CASSDASGFMETQYF TRBV2 . TRBD2 TRBJ2-5
TGTGCTAGTGGGTGGTCGGACGTAAGCACAGATACGCAGTATTTT CASGWSDVSTDTQYF TRBV12-5 . . TRBJ2-3
TGTGCCAGCTCACCTAGGGAGAGCCGAGGCTACGAGCAGTACTTC CASSPRESRGYEQYF TRBV18 . . TRBJ2-7
TGTGCCAGCAGCTTAAATATCCTTGAGACCCAGTACTTC CASSLNILETQYF TRBV11-3 . . TRBJ2-5
TGTGCCAGCAGTTACGCCGGGACAGGGAACTATGGCTACACCTTC CASSYAGTGNYGYTF TRBV6-5 once TRBD1 TRBJ1-2
TGTGCCAGCACCGGACAGGGACGGAACACTGAAGCTTTCTTT CASTGQGRNTEAFF TRBV2 . TRBD1 TRBJ1-1
TGCGCCAGCAACGAACAGGGGGCGTCTTCCTACGAGCAGTACTTC CASNEQGASSYEQYF TRBV5-1 . TRBD1 TRBJ2-7
TGCGCCAGCAGCTCCGCCGAAACTCGTGGGGGATACACAGATACGCAGTATTTT CASSSAETRGGYTDTQYF TRBV5-1 . . TRBJ2-3
TGTGCCAGTAGACCAACATCGACAGATTATGGCTACACCTTC CASRPTSTDYGYTF TRBV19 . . TRBJ1-2
TGTGCCAGCAGCCCCATGGACAGGGGCAATCAGCCCCAGCATTTT CASSPMDRGNQPQHF TRBV4-2 . TRBD1 TRBJ1-5
TGTGCCAGCAGTTACTCGTGGGACAGGGGAGATACGCAGTATTTT CASSYSWDRGDTQYF TRBV6-5 . TRBD1 TRBJ2-3
TGTGCCAGCAGCTTATGGTTTCGGGGGGCGGAGTATGGCTACACCTTC CASSLWFRGAEYGYTF TRBV7-2 . . TRBJ1-2
TGTGCCAGCAGCAAAGACAGGGGATTGGGTCAGCCCCAGCATTTT CASSKDRGLGQPQHF TRBV5-6 . TRBD1 TRBJ1-5
TGCAGCCTGAGGGGAGAAGGGAGGAGCACAGATACGCAGTATTTT CSLRGEGRSTDTQYF TRBV29-1 once . TRBJ2-3
TGTGCCAGCAGAAACACCGGGGAGCTGTTTTTT CASRNTGELFF TRBV27 . . TRBJ2-2
TGCAGCGTTGACGGGACCGGATACTACGAGCAGTACTTC CSVDGTGYYEQYF TRBV29-1 . . TRBJ2-7
TGCGCCAGCAGCCCGGGGGTCTCTTCTACTAACTATGGCTACACCTTC CASSPGVSSTNYGYTF TRBV4-3 once . TRBJ1-2
TGTGCCAGCAGCGTAGGTTTACAGGAAAATTCACCCCTCCACTTT CASSVGLQENSPLHF TRBV9 few . TRBJ1-6
TGTGCCAGCAGTGGGACTAGCGGGGGGGAATACAATGAGCAGTTCTTC CASSGTSGGEYNEQFF TRBV28 . TRBD2 TRBJ2-1
TGTGCCAGCAGCTGGGGAGACAGAACAGACGAAAAACTGTTTTTT CASSWGDRTDEKLFF TRBV6-6 . . TRBJ1-4
TGCAGCGTTGGACAGGAGCTGAACTATGGCTACACCTTC CSVGQELNYGYTF TRBV29-1 few . TRBJ1-2
TGTGCCAGCAGCGCCCAGTATTATGGCTACACCTTC CASSAQYYGYTF TRBV28 . . TRBJ1-2
TGTGCCAGCAGTATAACAGGGCTCAGCAATCAGCCCCAGCATTTT CASSITGLSNQPQHF TRBV2 . . TRBJ1-5
TGTGCCACCAGCAGAGGGGACAGGGTCCGCACTGAAGCTTTCTTT CATSRGDRVRTEAFF TRBV15 . TRBD1 TRBJ1-1
TGTGCTAGTGGTTTGGTCCTCCTCTATACAGGATTCGGGGGACACCGAACAGATACGCAGTATTTT CASGLVLLYTGFGGHRTDTQYF TRBV12-5 . . TRBJ2-3
TGTGCCAGCAGGTCACCCGGGACAGGGGCCTACGAGCAGTACTTC CASRSPGTGAYEQYF TRBV11-2 . TRBD1 TRBJ2-7
TGTGCCAGCAGCCCTCAGGGTCAGGTGATTAATGAGCAGTTCTTC CASSPQGQVINEQFF TRBV5-4 . . TRBJ2-1
TGTGCCAGCGGAGGGTTTGGCTACACCTTC CASGGFGYTF TRBV28 . . TRBJ1-2
TGCGCCAGCAGACTCCGATCCAGCGGGGACACCGGGGAGCTGTTTTTT CASRLRSSGDTGELFF TRBV5-1 . TRBD2 TRBJ2-2
TGCGCCAGCAGTCCGGGCCAAGGAAGCGCTGGAAACACCATATATTTT CASSPGQGSAGNTIYF TRBV5-1 once . TRBJ1-3
TGTGCCAGCAGCCCAAGGACAGGCTCCTACGAGCAGTACTTC CASSPRTGSYEQYF TRBV11-1 once TRBD1 TRBJ2-7
TGCGCCAGCAAACTATATCCGGGCAGGACCACCTACGAGCAGTACTTC CASKLYPGRTTYEQYF TRBV5-1 . . TRBJ2-7
TGTGCCAGCCCCGGGAACTTCGGTAATGAAAAACTGTTTTTT CASPGNFGNEKLFF TRBV5-4 . . TRBJ1-4
TGTGCCAGCAGTGTCGAGGTAGACAGACCCGGGTCTGGGGCCAACGTCCTGACTTTC CASSVEVDRPGSGANVLTF TRBV27 . . TRBJ2-6
TGCAGCGTTGACCCAGGGAATACCTACGAGCAGTACTTC CSVDPGNTYEQYF TRBV29-1 . . TRBJ2-7
TGTGCCAGCAGCTTAATAGGCAGACCCAACACTGAAGCTTTCTTT CASSLIGRPNTEAFF TRBV7-3 once . TRBJ1-1
TGTGCCAGCAGCTTATCGGGGGGTAGGTACACTGAAGCTTTCTTT CASSLSGGRYTEAFF TRBV11-2 . . TRBJ1-1
TGCAGCGTGCCCGCCGGGACAGGATACTATGGCTACACCTTC CSVPAGTGYYGYTF TRBV29-1 . TRBD1 TRBJ1-2
TGTGCCTCCTCCCAAAGGGGGGCGAATGGCTACACCTTC CASSQRGANGYTF TRBV19 . . TRBJ1-2
TGTGCCAGCAGCTTGGCTACAGTGCGTAATTCACCCCTCCACTTT CASSLATVRNSPLHF TRBV5-4 . . TRBJ1-6
TGCGCCAGCAGCTGGGAGGTACAGGGGTACGAGCAGTACTTC CASSWEVQGYEQYF TRBV5-1 . . TRBJ2-7